This T cell receptor beta chain originates from a study of CD8+ T cells in alopecia areata. Study observations and caveats: In patients, TCRs were shared less clearly than in mice, and HLA may possibly be involved.

About this clone itself: Its target is unknown.

In each case, RNA was isolated and then reverse transcribed into cDNA as the sequencing template. Libraries were prepared by immunoSEQ multiplex PCR; TCRdb keeps only in-frame clonotypes and omits some of them. The sample yields roughly 140,000 clones, approximately 56% seen once. Trimming cost V 7 bases and J 3 bases, with 13 bases left between them. The CDR3 contains 13 residues. Germline V gives CDR1 SNHLY, CDR2 FYNNEI. Sorting of CD4+ and CD8+ T cells was performed on PBMCs. Source material: CD8+ T cells sorted from blood. This sequence was found in a human donor in good health. The chain has TRBV2 and TRBJ2-7; no clear D gene. The CDR3 region has the DNA TGTGCCAGCACCCATTTGGACCTCTACGAGCAGTACTTC. It yields the protein CASTHLDLYEQYF.